Listed below are T cell receptor beta chains from one sample, sequenced in a study of T cells in Graves' hyperthyroidism and ophthalmopathy. TCRdb independently ran MiXCR on the multiplex PCR reads; one entry per CDR3 protein. The sample contains around 450,000 distinct CDR3 sequences, 15% to 18% of which appear only once. The source material was blood. These receptors were obtained from a woman aged 18-29 years with Graves' hyperthyroidism. The conserved cysteine and the conserved F or W are not part of the CDR3 here. The D gene is left open where the match is weak. The size field is filled for only some rows; it gives once, few, many or a size class.

abundance	d_gene	v_gene	j_gene	CDR3aa
many	TRBD1	TRBV28	TRBJ2-3	ASRPSDRDLQDTQY
many	-	TRBV6-1	TRBJ1-4	ASNTGWGEKLF
many	TRBD2	TRBV7-3	TRBJ2-3	ASSLMGGLGGRDTDTQY
many	TRBD2	TRBV6-1	TRBJ2-3	ASREGPGGKDTDTQY
few	-	TRBV14	TRBJ2-2	ASSQGWYPSVTGELF
-	-	TRBV12-3/TRBV12-4	TRBJ2-2	ASSLSPDYVYTGELF
many	-	TRBV7-2	TRBJ1-2	ASSSTRSLHYGYT
once	-	TRBV5-1	TRBJ2-5	ASSGFLETQY
many	TRBD2	TRBV9	TRBJ2-5	ASSPRGSGDEY
many	-	TRBV6-2/TRBV6-3	TRBJ1-4	ASSYSHDREKLF
-	-	TRBV30	TRBJ1-2	ALNLGSNYGYT
many	-	TRBV5-1	TRBJ2-2	ASRTAITTGELF
few	TRBD2	TRBV9	TRBJ2-7	ASSVTGTSPHEQY
-	-	TRBV5-1	TRBJ2-2	ASSFGSLNTGELF
few	TRBD2	TRBV9	TRBJ2-1	ASSARPGTSSYNEQF
-	-	TRBV9	TRBJ2-1	ASSLGASDVNEQF